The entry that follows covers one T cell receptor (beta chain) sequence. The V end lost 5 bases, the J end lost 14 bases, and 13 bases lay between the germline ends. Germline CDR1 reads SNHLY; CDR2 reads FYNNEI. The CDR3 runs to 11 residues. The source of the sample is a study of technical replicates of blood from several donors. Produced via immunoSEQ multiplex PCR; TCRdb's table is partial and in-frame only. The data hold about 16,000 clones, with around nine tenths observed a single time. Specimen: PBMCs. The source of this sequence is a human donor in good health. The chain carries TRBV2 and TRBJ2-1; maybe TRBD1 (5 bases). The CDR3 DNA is TGTGCCAGCAGTAATCCCACCAGGGAGTTCTTC. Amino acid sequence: CASSNPTREFF. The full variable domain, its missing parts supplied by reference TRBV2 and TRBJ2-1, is EPEVTQTPSHQVTQMGQEVILRCVPISNHLYFYWYRQILGQKVEFLVSFYNNEISEKSEIFDDQFSVERPDGSNFTLKIRSTKLEDSAMYFCASSNPTREFFGPGTRLTVL.